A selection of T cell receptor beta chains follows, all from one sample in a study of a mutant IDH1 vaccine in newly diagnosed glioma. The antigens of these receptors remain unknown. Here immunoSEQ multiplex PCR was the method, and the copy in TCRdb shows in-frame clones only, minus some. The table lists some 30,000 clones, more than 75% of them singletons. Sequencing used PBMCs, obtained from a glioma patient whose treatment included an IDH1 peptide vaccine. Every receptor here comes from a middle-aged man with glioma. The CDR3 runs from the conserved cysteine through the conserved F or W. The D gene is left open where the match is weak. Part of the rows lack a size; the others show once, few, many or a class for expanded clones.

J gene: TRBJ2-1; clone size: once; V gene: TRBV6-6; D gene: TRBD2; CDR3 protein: CASKVLAGNNEQFF; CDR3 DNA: TGTGCCAGCAAAGTCCTAGCGGGAAACAATGAGCAGTTCTTC
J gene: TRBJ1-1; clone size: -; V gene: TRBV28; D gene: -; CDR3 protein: CASKGGYTEAFF; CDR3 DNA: TGTGCCAGTAAGGGGGGGTACACTGAAGCTTTCTTT
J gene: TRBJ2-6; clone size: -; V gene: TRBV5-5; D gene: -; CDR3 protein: CASSLGGTPLVLTF; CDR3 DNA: TGTGCCAGCAGCTTGGGCGGGACACCCCTCGTCCTGACTTTC
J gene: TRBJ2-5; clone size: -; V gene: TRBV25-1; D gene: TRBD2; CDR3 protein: CASSEWRTGGYETQYF; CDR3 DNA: TGTGCCAGCAGTGAATGGCGGACGGGGGGGTATGAGACCCAGTACTTC
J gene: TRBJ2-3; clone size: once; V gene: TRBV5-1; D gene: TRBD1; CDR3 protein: CASSSPGQRTDTQYF; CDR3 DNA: TGCGCCAGCAGCTCCCCGGGACAGCGCACAGATACGCAGTATTTT
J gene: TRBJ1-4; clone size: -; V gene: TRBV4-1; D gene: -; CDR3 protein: CASSQDSVGEKLFF; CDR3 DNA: TGCGCCAGCAGCCAAGATTCCGTAGGTGAAAAACTGTTTTTT
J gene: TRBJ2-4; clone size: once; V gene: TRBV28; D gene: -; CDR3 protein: CASSFPQPAKNIQYF; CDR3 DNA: TGTGCCAGCAGTTTCCCGCAACCAGCCAAAAACATTCAGTACTTC
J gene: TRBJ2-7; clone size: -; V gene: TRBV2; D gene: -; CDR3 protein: CASSGDRGPYEQYF; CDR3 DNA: TGTGCCAGCAGTGGGGACCGAGGCCCCTACGAGCAGTACTTC
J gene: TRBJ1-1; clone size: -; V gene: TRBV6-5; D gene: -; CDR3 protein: CASSLDLRGNTEAFF; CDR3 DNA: TGTGCCAGCAGTCTCGACCTAAGGGGGAACACTGAAGCTTTCTTT
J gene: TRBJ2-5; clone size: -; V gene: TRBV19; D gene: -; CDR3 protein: CASSITRDQETQYF; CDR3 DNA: TGTGCCAGTAGTATTACGAGGGACCAAGAGACCCAGTACTTC
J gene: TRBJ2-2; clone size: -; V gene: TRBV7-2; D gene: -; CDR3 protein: CASAPRVRELFF; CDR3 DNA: TGTGCCAGCGCCCCGAGGGTCCGGGAGCTGTTTTTT
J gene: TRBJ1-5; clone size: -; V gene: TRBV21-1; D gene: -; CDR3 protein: CAIPNGSDQPQHF; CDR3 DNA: TGTGCCATCCCGAACGGGTCGGATCAGCCCCAGCATTTT
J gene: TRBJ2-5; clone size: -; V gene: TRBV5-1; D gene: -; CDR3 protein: CASSLEGGRQTQYF; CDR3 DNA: TGCGCCAGCAGCTTGGAAGGGGGTCGACAGACCCAGTACTTC
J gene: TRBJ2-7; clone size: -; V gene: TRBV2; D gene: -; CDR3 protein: CASSEELGINYEQYF; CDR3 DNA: TGTGCCAGCAGTGAAGAATTGGGTATAAACTACGAGCAGTACTTC
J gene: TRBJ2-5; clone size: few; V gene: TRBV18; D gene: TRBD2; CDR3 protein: CASSQTSGVQETQYF; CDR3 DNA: TGTGCCAGCTCGCAGACTAGCGGGGTACAAGAGACCCAGTACTTC
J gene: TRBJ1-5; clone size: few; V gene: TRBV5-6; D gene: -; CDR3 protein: CASSYGNQPQHF; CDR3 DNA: TGTGCCAGCAGCTATGGCAATCAGCCCCAGCATTTT
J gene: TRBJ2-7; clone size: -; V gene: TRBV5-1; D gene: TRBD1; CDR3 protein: CASSLEGTGLNEQYF; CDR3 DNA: TGCGCCAGCAGCTTGGAAGGGACAGGGTTGAACGAGCAGTACTTC
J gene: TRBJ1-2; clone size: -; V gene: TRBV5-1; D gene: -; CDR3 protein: CASSLSPDSGYTF; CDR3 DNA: TGCGCCAGCAGCTTATCGCCGGACTCGGGCTACACCTTC
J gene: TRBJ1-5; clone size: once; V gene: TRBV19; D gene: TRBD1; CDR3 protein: CASSMWDRANQPQHF; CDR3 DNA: TGTGCCAGTAGTATGTGGGACAGGGCAAATCAGCCCCAGCATTTT
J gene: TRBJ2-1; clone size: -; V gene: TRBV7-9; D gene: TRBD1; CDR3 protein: CASSGNRGYNEQFF; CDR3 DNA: TGTGCCAGCAGCGGAAACAGGGGATACAATGAGCAGTTCTTC
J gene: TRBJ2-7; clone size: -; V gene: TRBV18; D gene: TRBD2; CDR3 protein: CASSRGLAGGTSYEQYF; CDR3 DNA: TGTGCCAGCTCACGAGGACTAGCGGGAGGGACATCCTACGAGCAGTACTTC
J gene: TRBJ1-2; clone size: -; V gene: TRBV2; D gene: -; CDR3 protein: CASSEARAGYTF; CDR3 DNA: TGTGCCAGCAGTGAGGCTCGGGCTGGCTACACCTTC
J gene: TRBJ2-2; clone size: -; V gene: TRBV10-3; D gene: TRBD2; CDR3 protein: CAISQLAGGLPGELFF; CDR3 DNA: TGTGCCATCAGCCAACTAGCGGGGGGGCTGCCCGGGGAGCTGTTTTTT
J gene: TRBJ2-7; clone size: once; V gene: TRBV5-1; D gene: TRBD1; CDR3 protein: CASSLLAGGSYEQYF; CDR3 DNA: TGCGCCAGCAGCTTGTTAGCAGGGGGCTCCTACGAGCAGTACTTC